This T cell receptor (beta chain) was obtained from a study of OX40 agonist ivuxolimab in advanced cancers. On the study more broadly: Patients enrolled in dose escalation were diagnosed with hepatocellular carcinoma, melanoma, renal cell or head and neck cancer.

Using immunoSEQ multiplex PCR, the repertoire was profiled, and TCRdb retains in-frame clones only, with some absent. The sample lists 70,000 to 85,000 clones; 94% were seen once. Points on this clone: The antigen is undetermined.

There are 13 residues in the CDR3. Between the trimmed V and J ends, which lost 8 bases and 4 bases, there was a span of 9 bases. The V gene's germline CDR1 is MDHEN and CDR2 SYDVKM. Study results and limitations: Patients who responded partially at 0.1-3.0 mg/kg showed clonal expansion ranking among the lowest.

The sample consisted of CD4+ or CD8+ T cells sorted from blood, taken in a trial of the OX40 agonist ivuxolimab. This clonotype was sampled from an adult with an advanced solid tumor such as melanoma, head and neck, liver or kidney cancer. The chain combines TRBV28 with TRBJ1-6, with no clear D. This CDR3 reads CASLAGYNSPLHF. Here the CDR3 DNA reads TGTGCCAGCCTCGCGGGGTATAATTCACCCCTCCACTTT.